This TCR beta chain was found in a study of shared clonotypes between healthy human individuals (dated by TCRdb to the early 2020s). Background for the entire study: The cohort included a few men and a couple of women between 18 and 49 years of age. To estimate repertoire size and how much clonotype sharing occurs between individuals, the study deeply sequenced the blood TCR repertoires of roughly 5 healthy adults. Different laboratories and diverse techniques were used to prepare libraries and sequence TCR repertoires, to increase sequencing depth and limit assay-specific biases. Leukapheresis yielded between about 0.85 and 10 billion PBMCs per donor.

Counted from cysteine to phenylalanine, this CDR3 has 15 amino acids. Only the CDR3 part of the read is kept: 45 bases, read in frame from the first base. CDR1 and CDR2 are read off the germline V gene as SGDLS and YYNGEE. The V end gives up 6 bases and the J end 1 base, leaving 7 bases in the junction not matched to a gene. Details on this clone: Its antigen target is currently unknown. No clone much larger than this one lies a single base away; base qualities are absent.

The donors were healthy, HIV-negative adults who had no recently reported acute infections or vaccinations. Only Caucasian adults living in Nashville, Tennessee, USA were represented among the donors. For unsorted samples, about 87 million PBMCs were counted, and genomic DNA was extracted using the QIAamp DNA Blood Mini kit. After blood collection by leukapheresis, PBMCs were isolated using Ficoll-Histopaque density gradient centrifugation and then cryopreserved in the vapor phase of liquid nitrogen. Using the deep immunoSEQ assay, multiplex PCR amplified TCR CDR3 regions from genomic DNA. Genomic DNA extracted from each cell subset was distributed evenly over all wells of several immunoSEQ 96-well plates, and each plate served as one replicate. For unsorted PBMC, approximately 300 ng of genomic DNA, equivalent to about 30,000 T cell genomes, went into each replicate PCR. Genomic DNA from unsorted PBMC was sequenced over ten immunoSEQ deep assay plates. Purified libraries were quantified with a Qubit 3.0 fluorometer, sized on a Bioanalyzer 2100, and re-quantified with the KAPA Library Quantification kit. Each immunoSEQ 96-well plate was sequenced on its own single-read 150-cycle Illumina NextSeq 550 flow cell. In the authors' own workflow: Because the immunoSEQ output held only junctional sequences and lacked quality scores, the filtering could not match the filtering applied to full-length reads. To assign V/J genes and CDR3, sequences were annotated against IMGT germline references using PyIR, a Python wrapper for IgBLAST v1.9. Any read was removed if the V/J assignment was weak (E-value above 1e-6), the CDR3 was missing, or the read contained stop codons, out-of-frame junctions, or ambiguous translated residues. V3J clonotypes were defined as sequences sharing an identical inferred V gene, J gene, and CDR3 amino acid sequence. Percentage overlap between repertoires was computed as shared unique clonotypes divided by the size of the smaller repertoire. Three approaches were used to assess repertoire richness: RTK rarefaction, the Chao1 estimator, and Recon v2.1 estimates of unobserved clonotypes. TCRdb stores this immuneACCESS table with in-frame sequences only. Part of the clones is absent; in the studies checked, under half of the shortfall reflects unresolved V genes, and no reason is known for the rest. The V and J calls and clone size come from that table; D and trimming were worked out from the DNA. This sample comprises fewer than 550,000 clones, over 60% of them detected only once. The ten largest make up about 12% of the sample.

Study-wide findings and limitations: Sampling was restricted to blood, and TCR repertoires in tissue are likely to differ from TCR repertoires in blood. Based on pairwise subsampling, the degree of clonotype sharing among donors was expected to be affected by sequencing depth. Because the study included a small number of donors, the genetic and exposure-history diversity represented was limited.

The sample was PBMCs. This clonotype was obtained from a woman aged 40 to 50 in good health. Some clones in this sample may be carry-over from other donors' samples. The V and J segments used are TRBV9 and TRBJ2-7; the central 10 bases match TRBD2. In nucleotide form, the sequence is TGTGCCAGCAACCCTAGCGGGAGCCCTTCCTACGAGCAGTACTTC. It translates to CASNPSGSPSYEQYF.